These 20 T cell receptor beta chains were all obtained from the same sample, sequenced in a study of T cell repertoires in cytomegalovirus infection. Each CDR3 protein gets one entry after TCRdb re-called the reads with MiXCR. The top ten hold roughly 13% of the sample, which has roughly 920,000 distinct CDR3 sequences, approximately 33% seen once. The antigens for these receptors are not known. Sequenced here: cultured CD8+ T cells from PBMCs, sampled from culture after CMV antigen stimulation. These receptors all stem from a human donor in good health (CMV status not recorded). Some clones in this sample may be carry-over from other donors' samples.

In this sample, this clonotype turned up many times. The rearrangement uses TRBV7-9 and TRBJ2-4; no firm D call. V was clipped by 1 base and J by 0 bases, with 13 bases between them. This CDR3 spans 17 amino acids. Germline V CDR1 and CDR2: SEHNR, FQNEAQ (reference sequence). CDR3 bases: TGTGCCAGCAGCTTAGAATCGGCAGGAATAGCCAAAAACATTCAGTACTTC. Translated, it gives CASSLESAGIAKNIQYF.

The chain employs TRBV6-2 or TRBV6-3 and TRBJ2-7, with D perhaps TRBD1 (7 bases). The V end lost 7 bases, the J end lost 2 bases, and 18 bases lay between the germline ends. Germline-derived CDR1 and CDR2 are MNHEY and SVGEGT. This CDR3 region has 15 residues. The CDR3 loop reads CASTRGRTGPYEQYV. The CDR3 DNA reads as TGTGCCAGCACCAGAGGGAGGACAGGTCCCTACGAGCAGTACGTC.

This clonotype was observed a few times. This chain links TRBV6-5 with TRBJ2-5, with a possible D match to TRBD2 (5 bases). The CDR3 sequence is 15 residues long. V was shortened by 6 bases and J by 2 bases, with 16 bases between the two germline ends. CDR1 MNHEY and CDR2 SVGAGI come from the germline V gene. CDR3 DNA: TGTGCCAGCAGCGCCGCGCTAGCCCTTCAAGAGACCCAGTACTTC. Its protein is CASSAALALQETQYF.

This chain links TRBV6-2 or TRBV6-3 with TRBJ2-3, with D possibly being TRBD2 (5 bases). This CDR3 is 15 amino acids long. Trimming cost V 4 bases and J 0 bases, with 11 bases left between them. Germline V CDR1 and CDR2: MNHEY, SVGEGT. Written as DNA, the CDR3 is TGTGCCAGCAGTTCTCCAGCGGAAAGCACAGATACGCAGTATTTT. Protein sequence: CASSSPAESTDTQYF.

In its sample, this clonotype was seen once. The V gene is TRBV27, the J gene TRBJ2-2; D call uncertain. CDR3 length: 14 residues. CDR1 is MNHEY, CDR2 SMNVEV, per germline (reference sequence). The V end lost 4 bases, the J end lost 4 bases, and 10 bases lay between the germline ends. For the CDR3, the DNA is TGTGCCAGCAGTTATGCCAGGCCCACCGGGGAGCTGTTTTTT. This encodes CASSYARPTGELFF.

This clonotype was found a few times. Here the CDR3 DNA reads TGTGCCAGCAGTTTATGGGGGGCAGGGACGAGTGGCTACACCTTC. This gives the protein CASSLWGAGTSGYTF. The rearrangement links TRBV28 to TRBJ1-2; a possible D gene is TRBD1 (6 bases). V gave up 0 bases and J gave up 7 bases, with 15 bases separating them. CDR3 length: 15 amino acids. The germline gives CDR1 MDHEN, CDR2 SYDVKM.

This sequence joins TRBV6-2 or TRBV6-3 and TRBJ2-7; D is perhaps TRBD2 (5 bases). The CDR3 sequence is 13 residues long. V lost 4 bases to trimming and J lost 2 bases, with 9 bases between them. From germline, CDR1 is MNHEY and CDR2 SVGEGT. CDR3: CASSSDFAYEQYV. CDR3 nucleotide sequence: TGTGCCAGCAGTTCGGACTTCGCCTACGAGCAGTACGTC.

The chain has TRBV12-3 or TRBV12-4 and TRBJ2-5; D may be TRBD1 (5 bases). The CDR3 totals 19 residues. V lost 5 bases and J lost 5, with 30 bases in between. The CDR3 nucleotides read TGTGCCAGCAGTACAGTTCAGGGAAGGGAAGCCGTTTCCCGGGAGACCCAGTACTTC. As protein: CASSTVQGREAVSRETQYF.

This clonotype was counted between two and nine times. The rearrangement links TRBV28 to TRBJ2-3, with 12 bases fitting TRBD1. Germline CDR1 MDHEN, CDR2 SYDVKM. This CDR3 has 16 residues. V shed 5 bases and J 3 bases; nucleotides not matched to a gene: 6. The CDR3 nucleotides are TGTGCCAGCAGTGTCGGGACAGGGGGCTATACAGATACGCAGTATTTT. It codes for CASSVGTGGYTDTQYF.

DNA of the CDR3: TGTGCCAGCAGGATATCCGGGGAGGGCTACACCTTC. It codes for CASRISGEGYTF. V is TRBV12-3 or TRBV12-4 and J is TRBJ1-2, with D unclear. The CDR3 length is 12 residues. Between the trimmed V and J ends, which lost 6 bases and 8 bases, there was a span of 13 bases.

This sequence joins TRBV28 and TRBJ2-2, with 9 bases matching TRBD2. The CDR3 contains 15 residues. The germline V gene encodes CDR1 MDHEN and CDR2 SYDVKM. The ends lost 5 bases at V and 1 base at J; junction bases unmatched: 2. This CDR3 is CASSRLAENTGELFF. Written as DNA, the CDR3 is TGTGCCAGCAGTAGACTAGCGGAGAACACCGGGGAGCTGTTTTTT.

This clonotype was seen ten or more times. The chain joins TRBV7-2 to TRBJ2-3; the D call may be TRBD1 or TRBD2 (5 bases each). CDR3 size: 15 residues. CDR1 SGHTA and CDR2 FQGNSA come from the germline V gene. The V end lost 2 bases, the J end lost 4 bases, and 13 bases lay between the germline ends. The CDR3 DNA sequence: TGTGCCAGCAGCTTATCGGGGCCTATCCCAGATACGCAGTATTTT. Protein product: CASSLSGPIPDTQYF.

The genes are TRBV2 and TRBJ1-1; D might be TRBD1 (5 bases). CDR1 and CDR2 from the germline V gene are SNHLY and FYNNEI. The V end lost 1 base, the J end lost 1 base, and 10 bases lay between the germline ends. The CDR3 runs 15 residues. Here the CDR3 DNA reads TGTGCCAGCAGTGAAGGGGGCAGAGAGAACACTGAAGCTTTCTTT. This gives the protein CASSEGGRENTEAFF.

A few counts support this clonotype. This chain connects TRBV6-1 to TRBJ2-7, with 10 bases lining up with TRBD1. The CDR3 is made up of 13 amino acids. Per the germline V gene, CDR1 is MNHNS and CDR2 is SASEGT. V trimming: 8 bases; J trimming: 4 bases; junction bases outside the gene matches: 5. The DNA for the CDR3 is TGTGCCAGCGGGGACAGGGGCGGATACGAGCAGTACTTC. Its translation: CASGDRGGYEQYF.

This clonotype turned up a few times. The chain uses TRBV7-9 and TRBJ2-5; D gene ambiguous. The CDR3 sequence is 13 residues long. Germline values: CDR1 SEHNR, CDR2 FQNEAQ (reference sequence). Trimming removed 7 bases from V and 9 bases from J, with 18 bases in between. The CDR3 sequence: CASMGPPQWAQYF. The DNA for the CDR3 is TGTGCCAGCATGGGCCCCCCCCAGTGGGCCCAGTACTTC.

This clonotype was seen once. The junction departs from the called germline gene at one end, perhaps through a read error. The chain carries TRBV7-2 and TRBJ1-1; tentatively, D is TRBD1 (6 bases). Germline CDR1 SGHTA, CDR2 FQGNSA. This CDR3 has 14 amino acids. The CDR3 DNA sequence: TGTGTCAGCAGCTTAGGCAGGGGATCCGCGAGAGCTTTCTTT. Its protein product is CVSSLGRGSARAFF.

V and J are TRBV5-1 and TRBJ1-1; a weak D match, TRBD1 (6 bases). V shed 1 base and J shed 4 bases, with 14 bases lying between them. In germline, CDR1 is SGHRS, CDR2 YFSETQ. CDR3 length: 15 residues. Here the CDR3 reads CASSLSGHPSTEAFF. Here the CDR3 DNA reads TGCGCCAGCAGCTTGTCGGGACACCCGAGCACTGAAGCTTTCTTT.

V and J are TRBV2 and TRBJ1-5, with D perhaps TRBD1 (6 bases). Per the germline V gene, CDR1 is SNHLY and CDR2 is FYNNEI. The length of the CDR3 is 14 residues. V was shortened by 6 bases and J by 1 base, with 10 bases between the two germline ends. The CDR3 sequence is CASRGDRSNQPQHF. DNA for the CDR3: TGTGCCAGCAGAGGCGACAGGAGCAATCAGCCCCAGCATTTT.

The V call is TRBV7-9, the J call TRBJ2-3; 9 nucleotides match TRBD1. The CDR3 spans 16 residues. With V trimmed by 5 bases and J by 1 base, 7 bases remained unmatched. Germline CDR1 and CDR2: SEHNR and FQNEAQ (reference sequence). The CDR3 DNA follows: TGTGCCAGCAGCCGAGAACAGGGGGCGGGCACAGATACGCAGTATTTT. Translated: CASSREQGAGTDTQYF.

By share, this clonotype ranks as medium-sized. The gene calls are TRBV7-2 and TRBJ2-3, with 9 positions matching TRBD1. Looked up from germline, CDR1 is SGHTA and CDR2 is FQGNSA. V trimming: 2 bases; J trimming: 5 bases; junction bases outside the gene matches: 8. The CDR3 has 16 residues. The CDR3 DNA is TGTGCCAGCAGCTTAAGGGGACAGGGCTGGGGAGATACGCAGTATTTT. It translates to CASSLRGQGWGDTQYF.